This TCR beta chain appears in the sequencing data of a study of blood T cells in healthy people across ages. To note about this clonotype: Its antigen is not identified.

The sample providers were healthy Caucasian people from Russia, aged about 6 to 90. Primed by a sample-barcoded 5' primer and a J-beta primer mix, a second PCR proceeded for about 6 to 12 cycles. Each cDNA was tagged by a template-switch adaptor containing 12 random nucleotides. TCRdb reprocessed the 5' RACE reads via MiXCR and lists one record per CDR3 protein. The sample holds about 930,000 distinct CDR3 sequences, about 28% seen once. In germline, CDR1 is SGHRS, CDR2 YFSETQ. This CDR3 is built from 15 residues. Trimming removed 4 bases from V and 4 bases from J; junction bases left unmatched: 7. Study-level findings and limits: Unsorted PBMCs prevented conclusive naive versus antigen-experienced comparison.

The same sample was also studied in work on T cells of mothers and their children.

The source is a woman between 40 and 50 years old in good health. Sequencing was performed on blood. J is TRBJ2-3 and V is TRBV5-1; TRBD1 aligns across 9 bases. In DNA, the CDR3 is TGCGCCAGCAGCCCCGACAGGGGGGCCTCAGATACGCAGTATTTT. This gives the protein CASSPDRGASDTQYF. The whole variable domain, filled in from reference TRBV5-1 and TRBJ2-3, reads KAGVTQTPRYLIKTRGQQVTLSCSPISGHRSVSWYQQTPGQGLQFLFEYFSETQRNKGNFPGRFSGRQFSNSRSEMNVSTLELGDSALYLCASSPDRGASDTQYFGPGTRLTVL.